This TCR beta chain came from a study of cytomegalovirus exposure and HLA in healthy donors. It was with 60 Vbeta and 13 Jbeta primers that the PCR ran. TCRdb keeps only in-frame clones here, not all; method: immunoSEQ multiplex PCR. Recorded for this sample: 75,000 to 100,000 clones. Study observations and caveats: The majority of CMV-associated TCR beta chains were reported as apparently HLA-restricted in a later analysis. Cytomegalovirus-associated status was assigned to more than 150 TCR beta chains.

J gave up 2 bases and V 0 bases, and 7 bases lay outside the gene matches. The CDR3 sequence is 16 residues long. Per germline, CDR1 LGHNA and CDR2 YNFKEQ. On this clone: Its antigen is not known.

The material sequenced was PBMCs. The chain is built from TRBV4-2 and TRBJ2-7, with TRBD2 matching 7 bases. This TCR was recovered from a woman aged 60-70 years in good health and CMV-seronegative. CDR3 DNA sequence: TGTGCCAGCAGCCAAGAGGGGCCTAGCGGTACCTACGAGCAGTACTTC. Translation: CASSQEGPSGTYEQYF.